These 17 T cell receptor beta chains were sequenced from one sample in a study of cytomegalovirus exposure and HLA in healthy donors. The PCR ran on 60 Vbeta and 13 Jbeta primers. This table comes from immunoSEQ multiplex PCR, and its TCRdb copy is limited to in-frame clones, with some not included. The data show about 120,000 clones, roughly 80% seen once. The specimen sequenced was PBMCs. Source of these receptors: a man aged 25-40 years in good health and CMV-seronegative.

The chain couples TRBV18 to TRBJ1-6; TRBD1 aligns across 8 bases. V shed 4 bases and J 8 bases; nucleotides not matched to a gene: 1. The germline V gene has CDR1 KGHSH and CDR2 LQKENI. This CDR3 contains 13 residues. CDR3 coding DNA: TGTGCCAGCTCACAGGGACAGGATTCACCCCTCCACTTT. This gives the protein CASSQGQDSPLHF. Complete variable domain (other parts from reference TRBV18 and TRBJ1-6): NAGVMQNPRHLVRRRGQEARLRCSPMKGHSHVYWYRQLPEEGLKFMVYLQKENIIDESGMPKERFSAEFPKEGPSILRIQQVVRGDSAAYFCASSQGQDSPLHFGNGTRLTVT.

The chain carries TRBV27 and TRBJ1-4; TRBD1 agrees at 10 bases. V trimming: 5 bases; J trimming: 11 bases; junction bases outside the gene matches: 14. CDR3 length equals 16 residues. CDR1 and CDR2 (germline): MNHEY, SMNVEV (reference sequence). In DNA, the CDR3 is TGTGCCAGCAGTAGCGGACAGGGGGGGCCAAATTGGAAACTGTTTTTT. Encoded protein: CASSSGQGGPNWKLFF.

This clone occurred a few times. The chain recombines TRBV9 with TRBJ1-2; tentative D call: TRBD1 (6 bases). The germline gives CDR1 SGDLS, CDR2 YYNGEE. The V end was cut by 4 bases, the J end by 5 bases, with 18 bases between. The CDR3 extends over 15 amino acids. In DNA form, the CDR3 reads TGTGCCAGCAGCCAAGACACAGGGTCCGTTTATGGCTACACCTTC. The encoded protein is CASSQDTGSVYGYTF.

The V and J genes are TRBV7-6 and TRBJ2-1; TRBD2 matches at 8 bases. V lost 5 bases, J lost 5 bases, and 20 bases stayed unmatched. Germline CDR1 SGHVS, CDR2 FNYEAQ. The CDR3 totals 19 residues. The CDR3 DNA reads TGTGCCAGCAGCACAGAGGGGGGCTGGGCGGGGGGACGAGACAATGAGCAGTTCTTC. This codes for CASSTEGGWAGGRDNEQFF.

The V and J genes are TRBV5-1 and TRBJ2-5, with 7 bases fitting TRBD2. Germline V CDR1 and CDR2: SGHRS, YFSETQ. With V trimmed by 0 bases and J by 1 base, 6 bases remained unmatched. The CDR3 spans 16 residues. CDR3 amino acids: CASSLERRGSQETQYF. In DNA form, the CDR3 reads TGCGCCAGCAGCTTGGAACGGCGGGGGAGCCAAGAGACCCAGTACTTC.

V usage is TRBV27 and J usage is TRBJ1-6; D is uncertain. The length of the CDR3 is 13 residues. The V and J ends lost 0 bases and 10 bases respectively, with 7 bases between them. Looked up from germline, CDR1 is MNHEY and CDR2 is SMNVEV (reference sequence). The CDR3 nucleotides read TGTGCCAGCAGTTTATCACGGGAATCACCCCTCCACTTT. Amino acids: CASSLSRESPLHF.

On this clone itself: Other DNA sequences in the sample encode the same CDR3. The chain has TRBV15 and TRBJ2-5; 9 bases align to TRBD2. CDR1 and CDR2 from the germline V gene are LNHNV and YYDKDF (reference sequence). The V segment lost 5 bases and the J segment 2 bases; nucleotides outside the gene matches: 6. The CDR3 loop spans 15 amino acids. CDR3 region: CATSQSGGIQETQYF. The CDR3 DNA reads as TGTGCCACCAGCCAAAGCGGGGGGATTCAAGAGACCCAGTACTTC.

This clone was recorded once. The chain recombines TRBV9 with TRBJ2-7; 7 bases are shared with TRBD1. The CDR3 loop spans 15 amino acids. Germline V gene data show CDR1 as SGDLS and CDR2 as YYNGEE. V trimming: 4 bases; J trimming: 3 bases; junction bases outside the gene matches: 10. The CDR3 DNA follows: TGTGCCAGCAGCTCGTGGGACAGAGGAGTCTACGAGCAGTACTTC. It codes for CASSSWDRGVYEQYF.

This sequence joins TRBV7-2 and TRBJ1-1, with D perhaps TRBD1 (6 bases). V was cut by 0 bases and J by 0 bases, with 8 bases left in between. Germline assignment: CDR1 SGHTA and CDR2 FQGNSA. The CDR3 spans 15 residues. The CDR3 sequence is CASSLAPGVNTEAFF. The CDR3 DNA reads TGTGCCAGCAGCTTAGCCCCAGGGGTGAACACTGAAGCTTTCTTT. Full variable domain (rest looked up from reference TRBV7-2 and TRBJ1-1): GAGVSQSPSNKVTEKGKDVELRCDPISGHTALYWYRQSLGQGLEFLIYFQGNSAPDKSGLPSDRFSAERTGGSVSTLTIQRTQQEDSAVYLCASSLAPGVNTEAFFGQGTRLTVV.

V gene TRBV4-3 combines with J gene TRBJ2-3, with 7 nucleotides matching TRBD2. The V segment lost 2 bases and the J segment 0 bases; nucleotides outside the gene matches: 8. Germline values: CDR1 LGHNA, CDR2 YSLEER. The CDR3 consists of 17 residues. The CDR3 DNA follows: TGCGCCAGCAGCCAAATAGGGCTAGCGGCTAGCACAGATACGCAGTATTTT. Translated, it gives CASSQIGLAASTDTQYF.

The V gene is TRBV25-1, the J gene TRBJ2-7; 7 nucleotides align to TRBD1. With 1 base clipped from V and 2 bases from J, the junction kept 8 bases outside the gene matches. In germline, CDR1 is MGHDK, CDR2 SYGVNS. The length of the CDR3 is 16 residues. DNA of the CDR3: TGTGCCAGCAGTGAATCAAGGGGGCAGGGGGCCTACGAGCAGTACTTC. This translates into CASSESRGQGAYEQYF.

The chain carries TRBV5-1 and TRBJ2-1; tentative D call: TRBD1 (5 bases). This CDR3 has 14 residues. V was pared by 0 bases and J by 11 bases, with 15 bases between. Germline assignment: CDR1 SGHRS and CDR2 YFSETQ. CDR3 residues: CASSLAAGSSQQFF. The CDR3 bases are TGCGCCAGCAGCTTGGCGGCAGGGTCTTCCCAGCAGTTCTTC.

V and J are TRBV9 and TRBJ2-2; possibly TRBD1 for D (6 bases). The CDR3 contains 16 residues. The germline V gene has CDR1 SGDLS and CDR2 YYNGEE. The V end was cut by 8 bases, the J end by 3 bases, with 20 bases between. This CDR3 is CASTPSSGAHTGELFF. CDR3 in DNA: TGTGCCAGTACGCCTAGTTCAGGGGCCCACACCGGGGAGCTGTTTTTT.

The J gene is TRBJ2-2, the V gene TRBV9, with D perhaps matching TRBD1 (5 bases). Germline V CDR1 and CDR2: SGDLS, YYNGEE. Trimming took 2 bases from V and 7 from J, leaving 15 bases between them. The CDR3 has 15 residues. CDR3 coding DNA: TGTGCCAGCAGCGTCGCAGGGATGGTCGGCGGGGAGCTGTTTTTT. Its translation is CASSVAGMVGGELFF.

The V gene is TRBV6-1, the J gene TRBJ2-1; TRBD1 matches at 8 bases. This CDR3 is 15 amino acids long. Germline CDR1 and CDR2: MNHNS and SASEGT. After removal of 1 base from V and 8 bases from J, the junction contained 7 bases not matched to a gene. CDR3 in DNA: TGTGCCAGCAGTGAAGAAACAGGGGGTAGGGATGAGCAGTTCTTC. It is translated as CASSEETGGRDEQFF.

J is TRBJ2-5 and V is TRBV9, with a possible D match to TRBD1 (6 bases). Germline lookup yields CDR1 SGDLS and CDR2 YYNGEE. The CDR3 is 15 residues long. V lost 4 bases and J lost 4, with 17 bases in between. The CDR3 is CASSPRDNSGETQYF. The CDR3 DNA reads as TGTGCCAGCAGCCCACGGGACAATTCAGGAGAGACCCAGTACTTC.

Concerning this clone: The junction departs from germline at one end; a sequencing error may be responsible. Other DNA sequences within the sample encode an identical CDR3. The rearrangement uses TRBV11-2 and TRBJ1-5, with a weak D call TRBD1 (6 bases). The CDR3 is made up of 14 amino acids. CDR1 is SGHAT, CDR2 FQNNGV, per germline. The CDR3 reads CASSSGTRAQPQHF. Here the CDR3 DNA reads TGCGCCAGCAGCTCCGGGACAAGGGCTCAGCCCCAGCATTTT.